This section outlines one TCR beta chain sequence together with its context. Assay: immunoSEQ multiplex PCR; the TCRdb copy retains only in-frame clones and omits some. The sample includes approximately 130,000 clones, 60% to 85% seen only once; the top ten take 20% to 25%. The sample belongs to a study of blood T cell repertoires in COVID-19. This CDR3 has 14 amino acids. CDR1 ENHRY and CDR2 SYGVKD come from the germline V gene. Deletions cut 4 bases from V and 2 bases from J, with 9 bases between. The chain couples TRBV10-3 to TRBJ2-1; D is perhaps TRBD1 (6 bases). The TCR was taken from a man older than 75 with acute or convalescent COVID-19. The material sequenced was peripheral blood. CDR3 DNA sequence: TGTGCCATCAGTGCCGGGACAACCTACAATGAGCAGTTCTTC. It encodes CAISAGTTYNEQFF.